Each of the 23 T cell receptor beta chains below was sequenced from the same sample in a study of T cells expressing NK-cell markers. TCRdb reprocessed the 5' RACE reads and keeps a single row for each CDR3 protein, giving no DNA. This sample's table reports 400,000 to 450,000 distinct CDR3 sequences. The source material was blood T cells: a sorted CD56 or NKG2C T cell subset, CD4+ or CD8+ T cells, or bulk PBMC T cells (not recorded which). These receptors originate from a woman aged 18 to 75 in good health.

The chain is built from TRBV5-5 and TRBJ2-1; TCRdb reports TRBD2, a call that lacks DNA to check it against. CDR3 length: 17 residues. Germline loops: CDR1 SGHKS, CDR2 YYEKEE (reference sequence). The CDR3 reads CASSLASSGRVINEQFF.

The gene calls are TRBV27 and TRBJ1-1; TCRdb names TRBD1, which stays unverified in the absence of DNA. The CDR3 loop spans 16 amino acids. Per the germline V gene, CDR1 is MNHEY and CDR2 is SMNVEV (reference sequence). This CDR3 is CASSFRQGFYNTEAFF.

CDR3 in amino acids: CASSLGLASSYEQYF. The chain couples TRBV5-6 to TRBJ2-7. Germline assignment: CDR1 SGHDT and CDR2 YYEEEE. This CDR3 is built from 15 residues.

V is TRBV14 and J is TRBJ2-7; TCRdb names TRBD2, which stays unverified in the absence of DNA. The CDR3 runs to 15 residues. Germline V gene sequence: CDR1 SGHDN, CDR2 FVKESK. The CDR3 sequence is CASSPFSGIPYEQYF. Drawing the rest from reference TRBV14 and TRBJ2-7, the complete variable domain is EAGVTQFPSHSVIEKGQTVTLRCDPISGHDNLYWYRRVMGKEIKFLLHFVKESKQDESGMPNNRFLAERTGGTYSTLKVQPAELEDSGVYFCASSPFSGIPYEQYFGPGTRLTVT.

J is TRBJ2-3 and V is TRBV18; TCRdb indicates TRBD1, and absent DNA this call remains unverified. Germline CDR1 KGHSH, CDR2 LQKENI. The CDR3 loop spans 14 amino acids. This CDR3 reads CASSQLEGTDTQYF. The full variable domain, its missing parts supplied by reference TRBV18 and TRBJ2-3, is NAGVMQNPRHLVRRRGQEARLRCSPMKGHSHVYWYRQLPEEGLKFMVYLQKENIIDESGMPKERFSAEFPKEGPSILRIQQVVRGDSAAYFCASSQLEGTDTQYFGPGTRLTVL.

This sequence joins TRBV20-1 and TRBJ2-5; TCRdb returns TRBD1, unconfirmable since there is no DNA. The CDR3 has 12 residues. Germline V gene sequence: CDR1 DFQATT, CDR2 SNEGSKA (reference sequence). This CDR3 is CSAQSRGETQYF.

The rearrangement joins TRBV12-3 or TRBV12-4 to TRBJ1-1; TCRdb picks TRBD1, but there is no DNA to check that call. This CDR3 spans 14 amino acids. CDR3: CASSHRGWNTEAFF.

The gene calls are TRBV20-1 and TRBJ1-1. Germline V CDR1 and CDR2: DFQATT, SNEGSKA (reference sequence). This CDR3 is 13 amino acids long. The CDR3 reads CSASVGLNTEAFF.

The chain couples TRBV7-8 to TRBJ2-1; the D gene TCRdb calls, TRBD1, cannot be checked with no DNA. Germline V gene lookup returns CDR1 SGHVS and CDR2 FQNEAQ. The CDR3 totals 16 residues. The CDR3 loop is CASSLGFGQGYNEQFF.

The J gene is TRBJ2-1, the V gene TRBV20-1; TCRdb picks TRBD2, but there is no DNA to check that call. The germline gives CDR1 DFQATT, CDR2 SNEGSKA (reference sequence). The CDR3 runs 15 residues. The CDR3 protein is CSARGETSGSNEQFF.

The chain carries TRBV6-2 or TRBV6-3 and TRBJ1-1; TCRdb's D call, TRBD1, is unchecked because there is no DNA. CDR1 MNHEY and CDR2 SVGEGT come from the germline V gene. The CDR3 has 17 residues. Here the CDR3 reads CASSYSITGEMNTEAFF.

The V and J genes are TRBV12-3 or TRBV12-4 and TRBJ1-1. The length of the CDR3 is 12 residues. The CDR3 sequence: CASSLWLRGAFF.

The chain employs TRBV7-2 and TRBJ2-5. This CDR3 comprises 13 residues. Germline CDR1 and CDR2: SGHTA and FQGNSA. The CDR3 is CASSLGLDQTQYF.

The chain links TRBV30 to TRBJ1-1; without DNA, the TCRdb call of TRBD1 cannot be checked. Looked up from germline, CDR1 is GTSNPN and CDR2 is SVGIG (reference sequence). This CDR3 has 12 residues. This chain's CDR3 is CAWSAPRRLAFF.

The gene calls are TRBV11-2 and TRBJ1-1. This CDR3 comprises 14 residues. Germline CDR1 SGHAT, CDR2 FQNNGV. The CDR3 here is CASSSGWMNTEAFF.

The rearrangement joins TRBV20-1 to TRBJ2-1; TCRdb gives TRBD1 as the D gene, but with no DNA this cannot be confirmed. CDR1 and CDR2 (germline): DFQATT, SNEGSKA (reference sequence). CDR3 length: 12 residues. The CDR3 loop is CSARTQGDEQFF.

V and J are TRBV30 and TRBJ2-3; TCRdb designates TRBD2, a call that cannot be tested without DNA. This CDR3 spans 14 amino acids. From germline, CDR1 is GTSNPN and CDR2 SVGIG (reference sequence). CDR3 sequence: CAWTRDSGIDTQYF.

CDR3 in amino acids: CSAGWAGVLGNQPQHF. This chain links TRBV20-1 with TRBJ1-5; the D gene TCRdb calls, TRBD1, cannot be checked with no DNA. The CDR3 loop spans 16 amino acids. CDR1 is DFQATT, CDR2 SNEGSKA, per germline (reference sequence).

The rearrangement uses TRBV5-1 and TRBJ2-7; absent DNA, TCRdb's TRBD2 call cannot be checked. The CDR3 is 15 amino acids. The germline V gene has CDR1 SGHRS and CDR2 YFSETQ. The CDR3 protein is CASSSSSGRKIEQYF.

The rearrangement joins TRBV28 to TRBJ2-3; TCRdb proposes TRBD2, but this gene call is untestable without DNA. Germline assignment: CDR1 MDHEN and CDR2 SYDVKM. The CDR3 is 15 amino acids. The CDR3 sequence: CASSSQGLGTDTQYF.

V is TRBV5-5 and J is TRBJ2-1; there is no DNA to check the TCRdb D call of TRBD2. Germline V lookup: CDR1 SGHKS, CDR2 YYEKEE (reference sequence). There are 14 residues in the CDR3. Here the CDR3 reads CASSFLADLSEQFF.

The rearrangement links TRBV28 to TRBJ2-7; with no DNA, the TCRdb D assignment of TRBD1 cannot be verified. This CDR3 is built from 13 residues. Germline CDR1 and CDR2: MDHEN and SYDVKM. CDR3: CASSPSDRGEQYF.

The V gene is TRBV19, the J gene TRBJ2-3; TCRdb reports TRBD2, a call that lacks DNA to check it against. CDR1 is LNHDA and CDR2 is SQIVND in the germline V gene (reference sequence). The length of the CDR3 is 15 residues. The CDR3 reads CASSMGGGSTDTQYF.